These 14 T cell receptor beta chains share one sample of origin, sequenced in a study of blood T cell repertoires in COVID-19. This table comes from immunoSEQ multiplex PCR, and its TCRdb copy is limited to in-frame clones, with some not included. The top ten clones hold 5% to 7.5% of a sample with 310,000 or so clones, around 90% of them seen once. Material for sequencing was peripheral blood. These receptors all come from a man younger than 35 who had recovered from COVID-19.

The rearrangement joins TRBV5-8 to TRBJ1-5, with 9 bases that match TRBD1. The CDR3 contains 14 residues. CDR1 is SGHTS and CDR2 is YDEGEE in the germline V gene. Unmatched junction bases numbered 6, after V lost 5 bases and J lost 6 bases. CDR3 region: CASRNRGLRQPQHF. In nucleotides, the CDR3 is TGTGCCAGCAGGAACAGGGGGCTCCGTCAGCCCCAGCATTTT. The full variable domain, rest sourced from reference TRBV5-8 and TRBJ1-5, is EAGVTQSPTHLIKTRGQQATLRCSPISGHTSVYWYQQALGLGLQFLLWYDEGEERNRGNFPPRFSGRQFPNYSSELNVNALELEDSALYLCASRNRGLRQPQHFGDGTRLSIL.

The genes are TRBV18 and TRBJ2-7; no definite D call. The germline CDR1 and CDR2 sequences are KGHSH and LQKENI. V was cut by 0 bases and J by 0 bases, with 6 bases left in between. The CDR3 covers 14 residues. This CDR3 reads CASSPPDTSYEQYF. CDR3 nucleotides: TGTGCCAGCTCACCACCCGACACCTCCTACGAGCAGTACTTC.

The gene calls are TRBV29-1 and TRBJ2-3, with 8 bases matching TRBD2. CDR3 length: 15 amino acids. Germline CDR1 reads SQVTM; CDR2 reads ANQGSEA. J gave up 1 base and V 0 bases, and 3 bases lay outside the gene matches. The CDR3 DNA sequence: TGCAGCGTTGAAGATCTACTAGCGGGCACAGATACGCAGTATTTT. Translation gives CSVEDLLAGTDTQYF.

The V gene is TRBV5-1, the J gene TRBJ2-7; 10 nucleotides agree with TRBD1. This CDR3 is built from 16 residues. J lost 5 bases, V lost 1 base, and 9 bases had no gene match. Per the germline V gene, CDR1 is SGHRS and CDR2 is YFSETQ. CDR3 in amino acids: CASSLLNPGTGDEQYF. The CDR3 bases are TGCGCCAGCAGCTTGTTAAACCCAGGGACAGGGGACGAGCAGTACTTC.

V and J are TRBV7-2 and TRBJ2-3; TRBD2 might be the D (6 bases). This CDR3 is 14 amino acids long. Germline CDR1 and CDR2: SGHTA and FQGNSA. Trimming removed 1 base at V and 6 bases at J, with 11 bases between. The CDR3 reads CASSLVGRGDTQYF. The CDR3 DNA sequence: TGTGCCAGCAGCTTAGTGGGTCGGGGGGATACGCAGTATTTT.

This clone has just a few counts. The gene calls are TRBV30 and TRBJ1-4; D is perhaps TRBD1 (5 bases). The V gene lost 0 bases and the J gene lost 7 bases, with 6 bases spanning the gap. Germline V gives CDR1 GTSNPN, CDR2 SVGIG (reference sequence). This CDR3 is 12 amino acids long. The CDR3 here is CAWSVRGEKLFF. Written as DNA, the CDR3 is TGTGCCTGGAGTGTAAGGGGTGAAAAACTGTTTTTT.

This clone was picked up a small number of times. The chain's CDR3 is CAWTPTEGFYGYTF. In DNA, the CDR3 is TGTGCCTGGACTCCTACGGAGGGCTTCTATGGCTACACCTTC. The chain links TRBV30 to TRBJ1-2; unclear D gene. There are 14 residues in the CDR3. From germline, CDR1 is GTSNPN and CDR2 SVGIG (reference sequence). V gave up 4 bases and J gave up 4 bases, with 16 bases separating them.

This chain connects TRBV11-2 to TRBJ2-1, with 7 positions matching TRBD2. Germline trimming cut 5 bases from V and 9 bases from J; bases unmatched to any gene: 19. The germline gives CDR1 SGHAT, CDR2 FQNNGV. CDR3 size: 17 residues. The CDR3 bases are TGTGCCAGCAGCATCTTAACGGGGGGACCTCTTTACTCTGAGCAGTTCTTC. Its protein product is CASSILTGGPLYSEQFF.

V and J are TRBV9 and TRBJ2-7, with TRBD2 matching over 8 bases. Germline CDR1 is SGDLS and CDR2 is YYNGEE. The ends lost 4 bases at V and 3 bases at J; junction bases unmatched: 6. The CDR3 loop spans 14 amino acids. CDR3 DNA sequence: TGTGCCAGCAGCCCCCGACTAGCGCACTACGAGCAGTACTTC. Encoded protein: CASSPRLAHYEQYF.

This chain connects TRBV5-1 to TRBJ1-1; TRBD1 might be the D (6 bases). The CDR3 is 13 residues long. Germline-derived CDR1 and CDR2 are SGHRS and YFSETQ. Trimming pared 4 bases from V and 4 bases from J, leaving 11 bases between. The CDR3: CASSLGQSTEAFF. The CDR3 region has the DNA TGCGCCAGCAGCCTCGGACAGAGCACTGAAGCTTTCTTT.

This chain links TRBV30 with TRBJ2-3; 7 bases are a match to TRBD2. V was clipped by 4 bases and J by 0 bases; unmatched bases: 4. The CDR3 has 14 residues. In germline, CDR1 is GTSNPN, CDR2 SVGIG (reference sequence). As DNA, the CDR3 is TGTGCCTGGACGGGGGGTGGGAGCACAGATACGCAGTATTTT. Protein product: CAWTGGGSTDTQYF. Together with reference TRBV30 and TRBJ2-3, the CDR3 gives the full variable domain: SQTIHQWPATLVQPVGSPLSLECTVEGTSNPNLYWYRQAAGRGLQLLFYSVGIGQISSEVPQNLSASRPQDRQFILSSKKLLLSDSGFYLCAWTGGGSTDTQYFGPGTRLTVL.

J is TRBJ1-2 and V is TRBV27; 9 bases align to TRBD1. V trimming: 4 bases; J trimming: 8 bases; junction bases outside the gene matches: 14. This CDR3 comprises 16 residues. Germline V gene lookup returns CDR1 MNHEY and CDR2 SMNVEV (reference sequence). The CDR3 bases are TGTGCCAGCAGTTCGTCGACAGCCGGGACAGGGAAGGGCTACACCTTC. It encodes CASSSSTAGTGKGYTF.

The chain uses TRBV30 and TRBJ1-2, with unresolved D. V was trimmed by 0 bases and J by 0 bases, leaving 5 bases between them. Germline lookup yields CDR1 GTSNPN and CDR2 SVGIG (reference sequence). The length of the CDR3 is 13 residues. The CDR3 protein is CAWSVATNYGYTF. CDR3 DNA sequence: TGTGCCTGGAGTGTCGCTACTAACTATGGCTACACCTTC.

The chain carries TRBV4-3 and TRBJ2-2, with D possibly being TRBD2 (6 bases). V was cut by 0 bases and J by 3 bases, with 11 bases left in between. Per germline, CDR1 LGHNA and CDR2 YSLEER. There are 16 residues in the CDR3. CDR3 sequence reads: CASSQEGRDYTGELFF. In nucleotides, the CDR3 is TGCGCCAGCAGCCAAGAGGGGCGGGATTACACCGGGGAGCTGTTTTTT.